Listed below are T cell receptor beta chains from one sample, sequenced in a study of cytomegalovirus exposure and HLA in healthy donors. Method: immunoSEQ multiplex PCR; TCRdb's copy keeps in-frame clones and lacks some. The sample shows approximately 160,000 clones, 65% to 80% of them seen only once. Specimen: PBMCs. The source is a woman in her thirties or forties in good health and CMV-seropositive. The CDR3 runs from the conserved cysteine through the conserved F or W. A D gene is named only where the DNA matches it firmly. Not every row has a clone size; where given, it reads once, few, many or a size class.

. | . | 16 | TRBJ1-3 | TRBV2 | TGTGCCAGCATTGACTCAAGGAGTCGCTCTGGAAACACCATATATTTT | CASIDSRSRSGNTIYF
. | . | 16 | TRBJ1-3 | TRBV4-3 | TGCGCCAGCAGCCAGGGCGCAGGGCTTTTAAGAAACACCATATATTTT | CASSQGAGLLRNTIYF
once | . | 14 | TRBJ1-2 | TRBV27 | TGTGCCAGCAGTCGCAGGCTAGCTAGTGATGGCTACACCTTC | CASSRRLASDGYTF
few | TRBD2 | 15 | TRBJ2-5 | TRBV7-9 | TGTGCCAGCAGCTTAACTGGCGGGAGGGGCGAGACCCAGTACTTC | CASSLTGGRGETQYF
. | . | 14 | TRBJ1-3 | TRBV7-2 | TGTGCCAGCAGCCCTGGACACGCAGGAAACACCATATATTTT | CASSPGHAGNTIYF
. | TRBD2 | 17 | TRBJ2-5 | TRBV5-8 | TGTGCCAGCAGCTTGGGAGGGACTAGCGGGGGTGAAGAGACCCAGTACTTC | CASSLGGTSGGEETQYF
. | . | 15 | TRBJ2-3 | TRBV19 | TGTGCCAGTAGGTCCGGACTTTACCGCGCAGATACGCAGTATTTT | CASRSGLYRADTQYF
. | . | 15 | TRBJ2-2 | TRBV6-5 | TGTGCCAGCAGTTACCTAGCCCAGAACACCGGGGAGCTGTTTTTT | CASSYLAQNTGELFF
. | . | 11 | TRBJ2-7 | TRBV18 | TGTGCCAGCTCACCCGCCTACGAGCAGTACTTC | CASSPAYEQYF
. | . | 15 | TRBJ1-1 | TRBV30 | TGTGCCTGGAGTTCGAGCGGGACTGAGAGCACTGAAGCTTTCTTT | CAWSSSGTESTEAFF
. | . | 14 | TRBJ1-1 | TRBV5-1 | TGCGCCAGCAGCTTTTCAGGGCCGAACACTGAAGCTTTCTTT | CASSFSGPNTEAFF
. | TRBD1 | 13 | TRBJ1-1 | TRBV7-2 | TGTGCCAGCAGCCCGGACAGGGGGCGATTGGCTTTCTTT | CASSPDRGRLAFF
. | . | 16 | TRBJ2-7 | TRBV21-1 | TGTGCCAGCAGCAAAAGGCCGGGACTTAGCTCCTACGAGCAGTACTTC | CASSKRPGLSSYEQYF
. | . | 15 | TRBJ2-5 | TRBV21-1 | TGTGCCAGCAGCAAAGAATCGACAGGGTTAGAGACCCAGTACTTC | CASSKESTGLETQYF
. | TRBD2 | 16 | TRBJ2-1 | TRBV5-1 | TGCGCCAGCAGCCTTAGCGGGGGAAGCTCCTACAATGAGCAGTTCTTC | CASSLSGGSSYNEQFF
. | . | 18 | TRBJ1-2 | TRBV4-3 | TGCGCCAGCAGCCAAGTTTACGCAGGGCAGAGTGGCAACTATGGCTACACCTTC | CASSQVYAGQSGNYGYTF
. | TRBD2 | 15 | TRBJ2-5 | TRBV10-3 | TGTGCCATCAGTGTGGGTAGCGGGGGACAAGAGACCCAGTACTTC | CAISVGSGGQETQYF
. | TRBD2 | 16 | TRBJ2-5 | TRBV5-1 | TGCGCCAGCGGACCTATAGCGGGGGGGAATCAAGAGACCCAGTACTTC | CASGPIAGGNQETQYF
. | TRBD2 | 17 | TRBJ2-3 | TRBV13 | TGTGCCAGCAGCTTTGCCCCAGCGGGGGAGGATCCAGATACGCAGTATTTT | CASSFAPAGEDPDTQYF
. | . | 14 | TRBJ2-7 | TRBV5-6 | TGTGCCAGCAGCCCGGACTGGACCTCCTACGAGCAGTACTTC | CASSPDWTSYEQYF
. | TRBD1 | 16 | TRBJ2-7 | TRBV5-1 | TGCGCCAGCAGCTGGGGGGACAGGGGAAGTTCCTACGAGCAGTACTTC | CASSWGDRGSSYEQYF
. | TRBD2 | 16 | TRBJ2-7 | TRBV6-1 | TGTGCCAGCAGTGAGTACGGGACCCTGCGGGGGTACGAGCAGTACTTC | CASSEYGTLRGYEQYF
. | TRBD1 | 14 | TRBJ1-2 | TRBV7-2 | TGTGCCAGCAGCTTATCGGGACAGAATTATGGCTACACCTTC | CASSLSGQNYGYTF
. | TRBD1 | 14 | TRBJ1-6 | TRBV19 | TGTGCCAGTAGTATCGACAGGGGCGGTTCACCCCTCCACTTT | CASSIDRGGSPLHF
. | TRBD1 | 14 | TRBJ2-3 | TRBV19 | TGTGCCAGTAGTATTACAGGGGGTTCAGATACGCAGTATTTT | CASSITGGSDTQYF
. | TRBD1 | 14 | TRBJ1-5 | TRBV6-1 | TGTGCCGTCCAGCAGGACAGGGGCTCTCAGCCCCAGCATTTT | CAVQQDRGSQPQHF
. | . | 14 | TRBJ2-7 | TRBV5-4 | TGTGCCAGCAGCTTGGGCAGGGGCGGCTACGAGCAGTACTTC | CASSLGRGGYEQYF
few | TRBD1 | 12 | TRBJ2-5 | TRBV29-1 | TGCAGCGTCCAGGGGGCTGGGGAGACCCAGTACTTC | CSVQGAGETQYF
. | . | 15 | TRBJ1-4 | TRBV5-4 | TGTGCCAGCAGCCGGACCGGGGCAACTAATGAAAAACTGTTTTTT | CASSRTGATNEKLFF
. | . | 13 | TRBJ1-1 | TRBV18 | TGTGCCAGCTCCAGGACAGAGAACACTGAAGCTTTCTTT | CASSRTENTEAFF
. | TRBD2 | 15 | TRBJ2-1 | TRBV7-2 | TGTGCCAGCTGGGGGGGGACTAGCGGGCTCGGTGAGCAGTTCTTC | CASWGGTSGLGEQFF
. | . | 14 | TRBJ2-7 | TRBV6-1 | TGTGCCAGCAGCCAGCCCACCAGGGGCTACGAGCAGTACTTC | CASSQPTRGYEQYF
few | . | 15 | TRBJ1-1 | TRBV29-1 | TGCAGCGTTGAAACTCCGAGGGCGAGGAACACTGAAGCTTTCTTT | CSVETPRARNTEAFF
. | TRBD1 | 15 | TRBJ1-1 | TRBV5-1 | TGCGCCAGCAGCTTGGGGGACAGGGAAGGCACTGAAGCTTTCTTT | CASSLGDREGTEAFF
. | TRBD2 | 15 | TRBJ2-2 | TRBV30 | TGTGCCTGGAATCTAGCGGGAGTCAGGGCCGGGGAGCTGTTTTTT | CAWNLAGVRAGELFF
. | TRBD2 | 15 | TRBJ2-7 | TRBV30 | TGTGCCTGGAGTGGCCCGCTAGCGGGAGGCTACGAGCAGTACTTC | CAWSGPLAGGYEQYF
. | . | 15 | TRBJ2-7 | TRBV5-5 | TGTGCCAGCAGCCCCTGGCCACGGAGCCCCTACGAGCAGTACTTC | CASSPWPRSPYEQYF
. | TRBD2 | 15 | TRBJ2-7 | TRBV14 | TGTGCCAGCAGCCAAGTAGGAGCGGGAGGTTACGAGCAGTACTTC | CASSQVGAGGYEQYF
. | TRBD2 | 16 | TRBJ2-1 | TRBV19 | TGTGCCAGTACCCAATATAGCGGGAGGAGCTACAATGAGCAGTTCTTC | CASTQYSGRSYNEQFF
few | . | 18 | TRBJ2-7 | TRBV4-3 | TGCGCCAGCAGCCAAGATCTTAGGGCAGGGGACCTATCCTACGAGCAGTACTTC | CASSQDLRAGDLSYEQYF
. | . | 16 | TRBJ1-2 | TRBV7-2 | TGTGCCAGCAGCTTAGCCCAAAGTGGGGCAGAAAAAGGCTACACCTTC | CASSLAQSGAEKGYTF
. | . | 16 | TRBJ2-7 | TRBV27 | TGTGCCAGCAGTTCTTATTCTTCGGGGAGCTCCTACGAGCAGTACTTC | CASSSYSSGSSYEQYF
. | . | 15 | TRBJ2-5 | TRBV7-2 | TGTGCCAGCAGCTTTCAAGCGGGCCTCCAAGAGACCCAGTACTTC | CASSFQAGLQETQYF
. | TRBD2 | 16 | TRBJ2-5 | TRBV4-1 | TGCGCCAGCAGCCAAGGTGGACTAGCGGGAGAGGCGACCCAGTACTTC | CASSQGGLAGEATQYF
. | . | 14 | TRBJ1-2 | TRBV28 | TGTGCCAGCAGTTTAGGTTCAGCTAACTATGGCTACACCTTC | CASSLGSANYGYTF
few | TRBD1 | 15 | TRBJ2-6 | TRBV4-3 | TGCGCCAGCAGGGGACAGGGCGCAGGGGCCAACGTCCTGACTTTC | CASRGQGAGANVLTF
few | TRBD2 | 15 | TRBJ2-7 | TRBV7-9 | TGTGCCAGCAGCCATAGCGGGAGCGGTTCCTACGAGCAGTACTTC | CASSHSGSGSYEQYF
. | . | 13 | TRBJ1-2 | TRBV6-1 | TGTGCCAGCTTAACGACAGTCTTCTATGGCTACACCTTC | CASLTTVFYGYTF
. | TRBD1 | 14 | TRBJ2-7 | TRBV5-1 | TGCGCCAGCAGCTTGGGGGACAGGACCTACGAGCAGTACTTC | CASSLGDRTYEQYF
. | . | 12 | TRBJ1-4 | TRBV30 | TGTGCCTGGAGGACAGTTAATGAAAAACTGTTTTTT | CAWRTVNEKLFF
. | . | 13 | TRBJ1-1 | TRBV9 | TGTGCCAGCAGCGTAGCTACGGGGGGTGAAGCTTTCTTT | CASSVATGGEAFF